This is a list of T cell receptor beta chains from one sample in a study of shared clonotypes between healthy human individuals. TCRdb's table, derived via immunoSEQ multiplex PCR, lists solely in-frame clones and lacks some. The repertoire has fewer than 650,000 clones, around 80% of them found once; the top ten carry under 15%. Sequencing input: PBMCs. All receptors derive from a woman in her forties in good health. Some clones in this sample may be carry-over from other donors' samples. Both conserved end residues are part of each CDR3. The order of the fields is clone size, D gene, V gene, J gene, CDR3 DNA, CDR3 protein. The D gene is left open where the match is weak. Clone sizes are given selectively: once, few, many, or a class where the clone is expanded.

-	TRBD1	TRBV6-1	TRBJ2-7	TGTGCCAGCAGTGACCGACAGGGGGCGAGGGGCGAGCAGTACTTC	CASSDRQGARGEQYF
-	-	TRBV4-1	TRBJ1-5	TGCGCCAGCAGCCAAGGGTCAGCCAATCAGCCCCAGCATTTT	CASSQGSANQPQHF
-	-	TRBV4-3	TRBJ2-2	TGCGCCAGCAGCCAAGGGGATACCCCAGGGACCGGGGAGCTGTTTTTT	CASSQGDTPGTGELFF
once	-	TRBV30	TRBJ1-1	TGTGCCTGGACCAGGGGATATGGAATCACTGAAGCTTTCTTT	CAWTRGYGITEAFF
-	-	TRBV4-3	TRBJ1-3	TGCGCCAGCAGCCATGGTACGGGACCCCGGCGCGCCAGCCACTCTGGAAACACCATATATTTT	CASSHGTGPRRASHSGNTIYF
-	TRBD1	TRBV5-4	TRBJ1-4	TGTGCCAGCAGCCAGGGACAGGGAACCGGTGAAAAACTGTTTTTT	CASSQGQGTGEKLFF
once	-	TRBV4-3	TRBJ2-3	TGCGCCAGCAGCCAAGGGTTTGCGGGAACAGATACGCAGTATTTT	CASSQGFAGTDTQYF
-	-	TRBV28	TRBJ2-5	TGTGCCAGCAGTTTGGGGGGAGATCAAGAGACCCAGTACTTC	CASSLGGDQETQYF
-	-	TRBV5-1	TRBJ2-7	TGCGCCAGCAGCCTACTGACGGACTCCTACGAGCAGTACTTC	CASSLLTDSYEQYF
-	-	TRBV7-3	TRBJ2-5	TGTGCCAGCAGCTTAACGTCCCAGACCAAAGAGACCCAGTACTTC	CASSLTSQTKETQYF
-	TRBD2	TRBV20-1	TRBJ2-1	TGCAGTGCTAGAGTGGGCGGGAGGCAGTTCTTC	CSARVGGRQFF
-	TRBD1	TRBV28	TRBJ1-5	TGTGCCAGCGCTACAGGGGACAGGAACCCAAGTCAGCCCCAGCATTTT	CASATGDRNPSQPQHF
-	-	TRBV5-1	TRBJ1-3	TGCGCCAGCAGCTTGGTGGGGCAGCCCGACTCTGGAAACACCATATATTTT	CASSLVGQPDSGNTIYF
-	TRBD1	TRBV5-1	TRBJ2-7	TGCGCCAGCAGCGTTTCCCCGGGACAGGGGGCGCGGTACGAGCAGTACTTC	CASSVSPGQGARYEQYF
-	-	TRBV5-1	TRBJ2-5	TGCGCCAGCAGCTTGGGTCAGTTGGTACAAGAGACCCAGTACTTC	CASSLGQLVQETQYF
few	TRBD2	TRBV10-2	TRBJ2-1	TGCGCCAGCAGTGAGTTTAAAGGGACTAGCGGCAACAATGAGCAGTTCTTC	CASSEFKGTSGNNEQFF
-	-	TRBV5-4	TRBJ2-5	TGTGCCAGCAGCTCCCGAGGGAGTCGGCACCAAGAGACCCAGTACTTC	CASSSRGSRHQETQYF
-	TRBD1	TRBV7-2	TRBJ2-2	TGTGCCAGCAGCTTAGCCCCATCGGACAGGGGGCGGGGGGAGCTGTTTTTT	CASSLAPSDRGRGELFF
-	-	TRBV10-1	TRBJ1-3	TGCGCCAGCAGTCCGGCGGGCATCTCTGGAAACACCATATATTTT	CASSPAGISGNTIYF
few	-	TRBV19	TRBJ2-4	TGTGCCAGTAGTATACACAGGGAAGCCAAAAACATTCAGTACTTC	CASSIHREAKNIQYF
-	-	TRBV4-1	TRBJ1-5	TGCGCCAGCAGCGGCCGGGCAGGAAAAAATCAGCCCCAGCATTTT	CASSGRAGKNQPQHF
-	-	TRBV6-1	TRBJ1-2	TGTGCCAGCAGTGAAGCAGGGGTCCCCAACTATGGCTACACCTTC	CASSEAGVPNYGYTF
-	TRBD1	TRBV5-6	TRBJ1-2	TGTGCCAGCAGCTTCAGGGGGCTCCCCTATGGCTACACCTTC	CASSFRGLPYGYTF
once	TRBD1	TRBV7-9	TRBJ2-1	TGTGCCAGCAGCGTCGGGACAGGGGGGAGCGCTGAGCAGTTCTTC	CASSVGTGGSAEQFF
few	-	TRBV9	TRBJ2-7	TGTGCCAGCAGCCCCTACTTGGGTGAAACCTACGAGCAGTACTTC	CASSPYLGETYEQYF
-	-	TRBV18	TRBJ1-1	TGTGCCAGCTCACCACCGGCCAGTAACACTGAAGCTTTCTTT	CASSPPASNTEAFF
-	-	TRBV10-2	TRBJ2-7	TGCGCCAGCAGACAGGTCTACGAGCAGTACTTC	CASRQVYEQYF
-	-	TRBV5-1	TRBJ2-5	TGCGCCAGCAGCCCGCAGGGAGAGACCCAGTACTTC	CASSPQGETQYF
once	-	TRBV10-3	TRBJ1-5	TGTGCCATCAGGGATGGACGGAGTGGGGGGCCCCAGCATTTT	CAIRDGRSGGPQHF
-	TRBD2	TRBV28	TRBJ2-2	TGTGCCAGCAGCCGTTACTCCCCTAGCGGGAGGGAGAACGGGGAGCTGTTTTTT	CASSRYSPSGRENGELFF
-	-	TRBV11-3	TRBJ1-1	TGTGCCAGCAGCTTAGATCAGGGGAGCGAAGCTTTCTTT	CASSLDQGSEAFF
-	-	TRBV4-2	TRBJ2-3	TGTGCCAGCAGCCAAGAGGATCTAGCTGCGGATACGCAGTATTTT	CASSQEDLAADTQYF
many	TRBD2	TRBV6-4	TRBJ2-3	TGTGCCAGCAGGAGGACTAGCGGAGGACCAGATACGCAGTATTTT	CASRRTSGGPDTQYF
few	TRBD1	TRBV10-1	TRBJ2-1	TGCGCCAGCAGTAGGACAGGGTCGAACAATGAGCAGTTCTTC	CASSRTGSNNEQFF
-	-	TRBV4-2	TRBJ2-6	TGTGCCAGCAGCCAAGGGATTAGCAGCTCTGGGGCCAACGTCCTGACTTTC	CASSQGISSSGANVLTF